What follows are 10 T cell receptor beta chains derived from one specimen sequenced in a study of cytomegalovirus exposure and HLA in healthy donors. 13 Jbeta primers and 60 Vbeta primers were used for the PCR. Data came from immunoSEQ multiplex PCR; TCRdb stores just in-frame clones and leaves some out. The sample contains some 65,000 clones, 62% of which appear only once. What was sequenced was PBMCs. Every receptor here comes from a man between 25 and 39 years old in good health and CMV-seronegative.

This clone was seen more than once but under ten times. This chain uses TRBV6-4 with TRBJ2-5; D possibly corresponds to TRBD2 (6 bases). Germline V gene lookup returns CDR1 MRHNA and CDR2 SNTAGT. This CDR3 has 15 residues. V lost 6 bases to trimming and J lost 2 bases, with 16 bases between them. This CDR3 is CASSPAGLAQETQYF. The CDR3 DNA reads as TGTGCCAGCAGCCCGGCGGGACTGGCACAAGAGACCCAGTACTTC.

The sample holds one count of this clone. This rearrangement joins TRBV7-7 to TRBJ2-1, with D hard to call. The CDR3 has 13 amino acids. The germline V gene has CDR1 SSHAT and CDR2 FNYEAQ (reference sequence). V dropped 1 base and J dropped 6 bases, with 7 bases sitting between them. The CDR3 sequence is CASSLGPSNEQFF. CDR3 nucleotides: TGTGCCAGCAGCTTAGGGCCTAGCAATGAGCAGTTCTTC.

V gene TRBV5-4 combines with J gene TRBJ1-2, with 7 bases matching TRBD1. CDR1 and CDR2 from the germline V gene are SGHNT and YYREEE (reference sequence). The CDR3 length is 18 residues. Trimming cost V 4 bases and J 2 bases; bases outside gene matches: 17. The CDR3 bases are TGTGCCAGCAGCCCGGCACCGGGACAGACAAACATAAACTATGGCTACACCTTC. Its protein is CASSPAPGQTNINYGYTF.

This clone was seen more than once but under ten times. The DNA of the CDR3 is TGCAGCGTTGTGGTGGCAGGGAACACCGGGGAGCTGTTTTTT. It specifies CSVVVAGNTGELFF. The chain joins TRBV29-1 to TRBJ2-2; D gene ambiguous. This CDR3 contains 14 residues. V was pared by 4 bases and J by 1 base, with 10 bases between. CDR1 SQVTM and CDR2 ANQGSEA come from the germline V gene.

J is TRBJ2-5 and V is TRBV5-1; D possibly corresponds to TRBD2 (6 bases). The CDR3 length is 15 residues. The germline V and J ends were trimmed by 1 base and 9 bases, with 19 bases remaining between them. CDR1 and CDR2 (germline): SGHRS, YFSETQ. For the CDR3, the DNA is TGCGCCAGCAGCTTGCGGGACTCCCCTGAGGTGCCCCAGTACTTC. Residues: CASSLRDSPEVPQYF.

The chain links TRBV7-9 to TRBJ2-7; perhaps TRBD2 as D (7 bases). The V gene's germline CDR1 is SEHNR and CDR2 FQNEAQ (reference sequence). V lost 6 bases to trimming and J lost 3 bases, with 18 bases between them. This CDR3 region has 15 residues. This CDR3 is CASSPLVGGLYEQYF. The CDR3 DNA sequence: TGTGCCAGCAGTCCACTAGTGGGGGGGCTCTACGAGCAGTACTTC.

The V and J genes are TRBV4-1 and TRBJ2-5; the D gene is possibly TRBD1 (5 bases). The germline CDR1 and CDR2 sequences are MGHRA and YSYEKL. V dropped 1 base and J dropped 4 bases, with 10 bases sitting between them. This CDR3 has 14 residues. DNA of the CDR3: TGCGCCAGCAGCCAAGCGAAGGGGCTAGAGACCCAGTACTTC. This gives the protein CASSQAKGLETQYF.

The chain uses TRBV7-2 and TRBJ2-7; perhaps TRBD2 as D (6 bases). V lost 1 base, J lost 2 bases, and 9 bases lay in between. The CDR3 contains 14 residues. Germline V gene data show CDR1 as SGHTA and CDR2 as FQGNSA. The CDR3 is CASSLDSGAYEQYF. The DNA of the CDR3 is TGTGCCAGCAGCTTAGATAGCGGTGCCTACGAGCAGTACTTC.

In this sample, this clone turned up a few times. The chain couples TRBV5-6 to TRBJ2-1; 10 bases align to TRBD2. The CDR3 has 16 residues. Germline CDR1 is SGHDT and CDR2 is YYEEEE. Trimming cost V 2 bases and J 4 bases; bases outside gene matches: 6. CDR3: CASSFSGGHRYNEQFF. CDR3 coding DNA: TGTGCCAGCAGCTTTAGCGGGGGGCACAGATACAATGAGCAGTTCTTC.

This chain joins TRBV29-1 and TRBJ1-6, with a weak D call TRBD1 (5 bases). The CDR3 contains 14 residues. Germline loops: CDR1 SQVTM, CDR2 ANQGSEA. Trimming took 5 bases from V and 5 from J, leaving 13 bases between them. The CDR3 loop reads CSVKLGGDNSPLHF. The CDR3 DNA is TGCAGCGTTAAATTGGGGGGTGATAATTCACCCCTCCACTTT.